This entry lists 4 T cell receptor beta chains sequenced from one sample in a study of shared clonotypes between healthy human individuals. TCRdb keeps only in-frame clones here, not all; method: immunoSEQ multiplex PCR. The sample contains some 2,100,000 clones, 90% to 97% of which appear only once. The sample consisted of naive CD4+ T cells sorted from blood. Regarding subset: CD45RA+ positively selected. These TCRs come from a man younger than 35 in good health.

This clone was seen just once. The J gene is TRBJ2-7, the V gene TRBV6-1; 7 bases are shared with TRBD2. Germline V gene lookup returns CDR1 MNHNS and CDR2 SASEGT. The V segment lost 6 bases and the J segment 0 bases; nucleotides outside the gene matches: 5. The CDR3 consists of 14 residues. This chain's CDR3 is CASRTTGGSYEQYF. The CDR3 bases are TGTGCCAGCAGAACTACGGGGGGCTCCTACGAGCAGTACTTC.

The rearrangement uses TRBV2 and TRBJ1-3; the D is unclear. This CDR3 is 13 amino acids long. V lost 7 bases, J lost 2 bases, and 9 bases lay in between. Germline CDR1 reads SNHLY; CDR2 reads FYNNEI. The CDR3 nucleotides read TGTGCCAGCAAAGGGAACGCTGGAAACACCATATATTTT. Translated: CASKGNAGNTIYF.

This clone has just one count. This CDR3 is CASSLAGGNSPLHF. In DNA, the CDR3 is TGTGCCAGCAGCTTGGCAGGGGGTAATTCACCCCTCCACTTT. The rearrangement links TRBV5-4 to TRBJ1-6, with 7 bases aligning to TRBD1. In germline, CDR1 is SGHNT, CDR2 YYREEE (reference sequence). Unmatched junction bases numbered 0, after V lost 0 bases and J lost 6 bases. CDR3 length equals 14 residues. Variable domain in full (rest from reference TRBV5-4 and TRBJ1-6): ETGVTQSPTHLIKTRGQQVTLRCSSQSGHNTVSWYQQALGQGPQFIFQYYREEENGRGNFPPRFSGLQFPNYSSELNVNALELDDSALYLCASSLAGGNSPLHFGNGTRLTVT.

Details on this clone: This CDR3 is also generated by other DNA sequences in the sample. V gene TRBV30 combines with J gene TRBJ2-7, with D tentatively TRBD1 (5 bases). Germline V gene data show CDR1 as GTSNPN and CDR2 as SVGIG (reference sequence). The CDR3 totals 11 residues. V shed 3 bases and J shed 4 bases, with 7 bases lying between them. CDR3 in DNA: TGTGCCTGGAGCGACAGATACGAGCAGTACTTC. It is translated as CAWSDRYEQYF.